This T cell receptor beta chain was documented in a study of PD-L1 blockade in urothelial cancer. V was pared by 6 bases and J by 4 bases, with 28 bases between. The CDR3 consists of 19 residues. In germline, CDR1 is SNHLY, CDR2 FYNNEI. This table comes from immunoSEQ multiplex PCR, and its TCRdb copy is limited to in-frame clones, with some not included. The sample consists of roughly 690 clones, 40% of them appearing once. The V and J genes are TRBV2 and TRBJ1-5; TRBD1 might be the D (6 bases). Here the sequenced sample was tumor tissue, taken before atezolizumab (anti-PD-L1) treatment. This clonotype originated in a woman older than 75 with urothelial cancer. The DNA of the CDR3 is TGTGCCAGCAGGTCGGACACCTTGAGCCCGGGACACAGAAATCAGCCCCAGCATTTT. It specifies CASRSDTLSPGHRNQPQHF.